The following is a T cell receptor (beta chain) sequence with its context. In terms of age and location, participants ranged from about 18 to 95 years and lived in roughly 22 US areas. The CDR3 is made up of 14 amino acids. Trimming stripped 9 bases from V and 1 base from J, with 13 bases between. CDR1 LNHDA and CDR2 SQIVND come from the germline V gene (reference sequence). The sample is drawn from a study of blood T cell repertoires in COVID-19. The overall study: Spain, Italy and the United States supplied samples that represented acute and convalescent COVID-19. PBMCs, B-cell-depleted T cells, or T cells provided the cDNA or gDNA that made up the material.

Libraries were prepared by immunoSEQ multiplex PCR; TCRdb keeps only in-frame clonotypes and omits some of them. Of about 350,000 clones detected, about 90% appear once; the ten largest clones hold around 0.92%. The clonotype comes from a woman under 40 who had been exposed to COVID-19. This chain links TRBV19 with TRBJ2-1, with D unclear. Sample: PBMCs or T cells enriched from blood (not recorded which). The CDR3 sequence is CASAETRSYNEQFF. The CDR3 DNA reads as TGTGCCAGCGCAGAGACTCGTTCCTACAATGAGCAGTTCTTC.